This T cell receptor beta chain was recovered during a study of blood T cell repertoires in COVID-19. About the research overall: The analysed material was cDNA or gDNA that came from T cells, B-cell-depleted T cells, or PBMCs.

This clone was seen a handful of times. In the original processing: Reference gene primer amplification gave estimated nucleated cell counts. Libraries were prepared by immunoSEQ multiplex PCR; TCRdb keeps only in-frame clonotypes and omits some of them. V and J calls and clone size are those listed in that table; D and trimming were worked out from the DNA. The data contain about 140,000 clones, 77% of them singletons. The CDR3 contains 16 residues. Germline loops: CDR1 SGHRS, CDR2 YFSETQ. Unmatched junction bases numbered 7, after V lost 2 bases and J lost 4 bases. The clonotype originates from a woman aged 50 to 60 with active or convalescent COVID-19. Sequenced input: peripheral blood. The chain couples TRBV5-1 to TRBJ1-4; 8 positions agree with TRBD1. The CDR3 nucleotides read TGCGCCAGCAGCTTACAGGGGGTCTCTGATAATGAAAAACTGTTTTTT. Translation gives CASSLQGVSDNEKLFF.